The 28 T cell receptor beta chains given below trace back to one sample, sequenced in a study of shared clonotypes between healthy human individuals. Assay: immunoSEQ multiplex PCR; the TCRdb copy retains only in-frame clones and omits some. The sample shows 300,000 to 400,000 clones, around 67% of them seen only once. Sequencing was done on a sample of memory CD4+ T cells sorted from blood. Regarding subset: CD45RA-negative fraction. Every receptor here comes from a man aged 30 to 39 in good health.

The chain has TRBV9 and TRBJ1-2, with TRBD1 identical over 9 bases. V gave up 0 bases and J gave up 5 bases; unmatched junction bases: 8. The CDR3 spans 16 residues. Germline values: CDR1 SGDLS, CDR2 YYNGEE. Written as DNA, the CDR3 is TGTGCCAGCAGCGTAGATCCGGGACAGGGCGAGTATGGCTACACCTTC. Protein product: CASSVDPGQGEYGYTF.

This clone was seen more than once but under ten times. This chain joins TRBV19 and TRBJ2-7; 8 nucleotides align to TRBD1. CDR1 is LNHDA and CDR2 is SQIVND in the germline V gene (reference sequence). This CDR3 is 11 amino acids long. Germline trimming cut 9 bases from V and 4 bases from J; bases unmatched to any gene: 2. The chain's CDR3 is CASQGAYEQYF. Written as DNA, the CDR3 is TGTGCCAGCCAGGGGGCATACGAGCAGTACTTC.

The chain carries TRBV7-3 and TRBJ2-1; D is ambiguous. CDR1 and CDR2 from the germline V gene are SGHTA and FQGTGA. V shed 0 bases and J shed 5 bases, with 5 bases lying between them. CDR3 length equals 13 residues. In nucleotides, the CDR3 is TGTGCCAGCAGCTTAACGTTAGACAATGAGCAGTTCTTC. Its protein product is CASSLTLDNEQFF.

The chain recombines TRBV4-3 with TRBJ2-5; no reliable D call. V was trimmed by 1 base and J by 4 bases, leaving 10 bases between them. In germline, CDR1 is LGHNA, CDR2 YSLEER. This CDR3 has 14 residues. This chain's CDR3 is CASSQGWLRETQYF. CDR3 nucleotide sequence: TGCGCCAGCAGCCAAGGCTGGCTCCGAGAGACCCAGTACTTC.

This clone was seen only a few times. The genes are TRBV29-1 and TRBJ2-7, with 8 bases lining up with TRBD1. Germline trimming cut 7 bases from V and 3 bases from J; bases unmatched to any gene: 5. The germline V gene encodes CDR1 SQVTM and CDR2 ANQGSEA. The CDR3 totals 12 residues. As DNA, the CDR3 is TGCAGCGCCGGGACAGGCCTCTACGAGCAGTACTTC. It is translated as CSAGTGLYEQYF.

V usage is TRBV7-9 and J usage is TRBJ2-3; no definite D call. CDR1 and CDR2 (germline): SEHNR, FQNEAQ (reference sequence). This CDR3 has 12 residues. V was cut by 4 bases and J by 0 bases, with 2 bases left in between. The DNA of the CDR3 is TGTGCCAGCAGCTACAGCACAGATACGCAGTATTTT. This gives the protein CASSYSTDTQYF.

This chain connects TRBV28 to TRBJ1-1; TRBD1 might be the D (5 bases). Germline lookup yields CDR1 MDHEN and CDR2 SYDVKM. Between the trimmed V and J ends, which lost 7 bases and 10 bases, there was a span of 16 bases. This CDR3 has 12 residues. CDR3: CASTAGERGAFF. In nucleotides, the CDR3 is TGTGCCAGCACCGCGGGAGAAAGGGGAGCTTTCTTT.

This clone has only a few counts. This chain joins TRBV5-1 and TRBJ2-1; D is uncertain. The CDR3 sequence is 14 residues long. CDR1 SGHRS and CDR2 YFSETQ come from the germline V gene. V lost 2 bases and J 8 bases, leaving 14 bases between the germline ends. This CDR3 reads CASSFLNFVDEQFF. Here the CDR3 DNA reads TGCGCCAGCAGCTTTCTGAATTTCGTGGATGAGCAGTTCTTC.

The chain has TRBV30 and TRBJ2-1; the match to TRBD2 covers 11 bases. The J segment lost 3 bases and the V segment lost 3 bases, leaving 7 bases of the junction unmatched. The CDR3 covers 16 residues. CDR1 is GTSNPN and CDR2 is SVGIG in the germline V gene (reference sequence). The CDR3 here is CAWRGLTSGSYNEQFF. As DNA, the CDR3 is TGTGCCTGGAGGGGCCTCACTAGCGGGAGCTACAATGAGCAGTTCTTC.

This clone occurred once. This sequence joins TRBV7-2 and TRBJ1-2, with a weak D call TRBD1 (5 bases). V gave up 2 bases and J gave up 2 bases, with 12 bases separating them. From germline, CDR1 is SGHTA and CDR2 FQGNSA. The CDR3 contains 15 residues. CDR3 DNA: TGTGCCAGCAGCTTATTCGACAGAGAAAACTATGGCTACACCTTC. This encodes CASSLFDRENYGYTF.

The chain is built from TRBV29-1 and TRBJ1-2, with unresolved D. The length of the CDR3 is 11 residues. V dropped 4 bases and J dropped 4 bases, with 7 bases sitting between them. The germline V gene encodes CDR1 SQVTM and CDR2 ANQGSEA. The CDR3 DNA is TGCAGCGTTGGGCTAGCCTATGGCTACACCTTC. As protein: CSVGLAYGYTF.

The rearrangement links TRBV25-1 to TRBJ1-2, with a tentative D call TRBD1 (5 bases). CDR3 length: 14 residues. CDR1 is MGHDK and CDR2 is SYGVNS in the germline V gene. V lost 0 bases, J lost 5 bases, and 10 bases lay in between. DNA for the CDR3: TGTGCCAGCAGTGAATATCCAGGGCCTTATGGCTACACCTTC. Amino acids: CASSEYPGPYGYTF.

The chain combines TRBV5-5 with TRBJ2-5; D ambiguous. The CDR3 has 15 residues. Germline V gene sequence: CDR1 SGHKS, CDR2 YYEKEE (reference sequence). V lost 2 bases to trimming and J lost 2 bases, with 13 bases between them. CDR3 bases: TGTGCCAGCAGCTTAAGAAATGCAATACAAGAGACCCAGTACTTC. Translation gives CASSLRNAIQETQYF.

This clone was detected many times. V gene TRBV7-8 combines with J gene TRBJ1-2; D is unclear. The V and J ends lost 4 bases and 4 bases respectively, with 16 bases between them. This CDR3 comprises 15 residues. CDR1 SGHVS and CDR2 FQNEAQ come from the germline V gene. The CDR3: CASSSRLQTLYGYTF. CDR3 coding DNA: TGTGCCAGCAGCTCCAGACTGCAAACCCTCTATGGCTACACCTTC.

For the CDR3, the DNA is TGTGCCAGCAGCTTAGCCCCGAACACCGGGGAGCTGTTTTTT. It translates to CASSLAPNTGELFF. This rearrangement joins TRBV11-3 to TRBJ2-2, with D hard to call. CDR1 and CDR2 (germline): SGHNT, YENEEA. The length of the CDR3 is 14 residues. V lost 1 base and J lost 0, with 3 bases in between. Drawing the rest from reference TRBV11-3 and TRBJ2-2, the complete variable domain is EAGVVQSPRYKIIEKKQPVAFWCNPISGHNTLYWYLQNLGQGPELLIRYENEEAVDDSQLPKDRFSAERLKGVDSTLKIQPAELGDSAVYLCASSLAPNTGELFFGEGSRLTVL.

In regard to this clone: Other nucleotide sequences in the sample specify the same CDR3. The chain joins TRBV4-3 to TRBJ2-3; no definite D call. Trimming left V 1 base short and J 6 bases short, with 11 bases between. This CDR3 is built from 14 residues. CDR1 and CDR2 (germline): LGHNA, YSLEER. The DNA of the CDR3 is TGCGCCAGCAGCCAAGGGGCGGTATCCGATACGCAGTATTTT. Translated, it gives CASSQGAVSDTQYF.

The chain combines TRBV19 with TRBJ2-1; 11 bases align to TRBD2. Trimming cost V 7 bases and J 2 bases; bases outside gene matches: 4. The germline V gene has CDR1 LNHDA and CDR2 SQIVND (reference sequence). This CDR3 spans 15 amino acids. For the CDR3, the DNA is TGTGCCAGTATAGAGACTAGCGGGGCCTACAATGAGCAGTTCTTC. This sequence encodes CASIETSGAYNEQFF.

This chain uses TRBV30 with TRBJ2-4; no clear D gene. The CDR3 covers 13 residues. Trimming cost V 4 bases and J 1 base, with 8 bases left between them. CDR1 is GTSNPN, CDR2 SVGIG, per germline (reference sequence). CDR3 sequence: CAWKRRAKNIQYF. The CDR3 region has the DNA TGTGCCTGGAAAAGGCGGGCCAAAAACATTCAGTACTTC.

Points on this clone: Additional DNA sequences in this sample encode the identical CDR3. V is TRBV5-4 and J is TRBJ2-5; unclear D gene. Trimming cost V 2 bases and J 1 base, with 0 bases left between them. The germline CDR1 and CDR2 sequences are SGHNT and YYREEE (reference sequence). The CDR3 is 11 residues long. Here the CDR3 reads CASSFQETQYF. CDR3 in DNA: TGTGCCAGCAGCTTCCAAGAGACCCAGTACTTC.

This chain joins TRBV5-4 and TRBJ1-1; possible D gene TRBD1, 5 bases. V lost 6 bases, J lost 5 bases, and 20 bases lay in between. Germline CDR1 reads SGHNT; CDR2 reads YYREEE (reference sequence). The CDR3 has 15 amino acids. The CDR3 sequence is CASKPSDSRWTEAFF. The CDR3 DNA reads as TGTGCCAGCAAACCCTCAGACAGTCGGTGGACTGAAGCTTTCTTT.

The rearrangement joins TRBV7-2 to TRBJ1-3; D is unclear. Trimming removed 2 bases at V and 3 bases at J, with 8 bases between. CDR1 is SGHTA, CDR2 FQGNSA, per germline. The CDR3 spans 14 residues. Here the CDR3 DNA reads TGTGCCAGCAGCTTAAAGGGATTTGGAAACACCATATATTTT. It is translated as CASSLKGFGNTIYF.

V gene TRBV25-1 combines with J gene TRBJ2-7, with 8 nucleotides matching TRBD1. CDR1 is MGHDK and CDR2 is SYGVNS in the germline V gene. The CDR3 has 15 amino acids. With 8 bases clipped from V and 0 bases from J, the junction kept 9 bases outside the gene matches. The CDR3 coding sequence is TGTGCCAGCTGCCCGGGACAGGTCGGCTCCTACGAGCAGTACTTC. Amino acid sequence: CASCPGQVGSYEQYF.

The chain recombines TRBV7-9 with TRBJ2-1, with a possible D match to TRBD1 (6 bases). Trimming cost V 2 bases and J 5 bases, with 16 bases left between them. The CDR3 consists of 16 residues. CDR1 is SEHNR, CDR2 FQNEAQ, per germline (reference sequence). The CDR3 DNA reads TGTGCCAGCAGCTTATACCCAAGACAGGAGCACAATGAGCAGTTCTTC. It encodes CASSLYPRQEHNEQFF.

This rearrangement joins TRBV11-3 to TRBJ2-2; D is uncertain. Trimming removed 3 bases at V and 2 bases at J, with 7 bases between. Germline V gene lookup returns CDR1 SGHNT and CDR2 YENEEA. CDR3 size: 14 residues. The CDR3 protein is CASSFSPNTGELFF. The CDR3 DNA reads as TGTGCCAGCAGCTTCTCTCCTAACACCGGGGAGCTGTTTTTT.

In its sample, this clone was seen a few times. The CDR3 DNA reads TGTGCCAGCACCCGTGGGGGGGCAAGCAATCAGCCCCAGCATTTT. Its protein product is CASTRGGASNQPQHF. The J gene is TRBJ1-5, the V gene TRBV28; maybe TRBD1 (6 bases). V was trimmed by 7 bases and J by 1 base, leaving 14 bases between them. Germline CDR1 is MDHEN and CDR2 is SYDVKM. The CDR3 is 15 amino acids.

The chain is built from TRBV7-9 and TRBJ1-3; D is uncertain. Germline loops: CDR1 SEHNR, CDR2 FQNEAQ (reference sequence). The CDR3 is 15 residues long. Trimming took off 5 bases at V and 0 bases at J, with 11 bases between the two ends. CDR3 DNA sequence: TGTGCCAGCAGCACCTCGCGGGTCTCTGGAAACACCATATATTTT. It specifies CASSTSRVSGNTIYF.

V is TRBV6-5 and J is TRBJ1-5; 8 nucleotides agree with TRBD1. Looked up from germline, CDR1 is MNHEY and CDR2 is SVGAGI. CDR3 length: 15 amino acids. The V segment lost 6 bases and the J segment 1 base; nucleotides outside the gene matches: 5. CDR3 residues: CASSQDRVSNQPQHF. The CDR3 DNA is TGTGCCAGCAGCCAGGACAGGGTAAGCAATCAGCCCCAGCATTTT.

V and J are TRBV7-9 and TRBJ2-5; possible D gene TRBD1, 5 bases. This CDR3 is built from 15 residues. Germline CDR1 reads SEHNR; CDR2 reads FQNEAQ (reference sequence). Trimming removed 1 base at V and 4 bases at J, with 13 bases between. CDR3 in amino acids: CASSLEGAARETQYF. The CDR3 bases are TGTGCCAGCAGCTTAGAAGGGGCCGCTAGAGAGACCCAGTACTTC.